These 6 T cell receptor beta chains share one sample of origin, sequenced in a study of identical twins. TCRdb itself ran the 5' RACE reads through MiXCR, one entry per CDR3 protein. Altogether about 100,000 distinct CDR3 sequences are present, 5.9% being singletons, with the ten largest covering about an eighth. Sequenced: memory T cells sorted from blood. Receptor source: a woman aged 45-65 years in good health.

V usage is TRBV30 and J usage is TRBJ1-4; 7 bases align to TRBD1. V shed 6 bases, J shed 0 bases, and the junction held 7 bases outside the gene matches. The CDR3 spans 15 residues. Germline V CDR1 and CDR2: GTSNPN, SVGIG (reference sequence). The CDR3 loop reads CACTRQGATNEKLFF. The CDR3 DNA reads as TGTGCCTGCACCCGACAGGGTGCAACTAATGAAAAACTGTTTTTT.

This clonotype has more than one count but fewer than ten. The chain uses TRBV19 and TRBJ2-7; tentatively, D is TRBD2 (6 bases). Germline-derived CDR1 and CDR2 are LNHDA and SQIVND (reference sequence). This CDR3 is 15 amino acids long. V lost 10 bases and J lost 3, with 22 bases in between. The CDR3 sequence is CATLGWEAGHYEQYF. The CDR3 DNA is TGTGCCACCCTGGGGTGGGAGGCGGGCCACTACGAGCAGTACTTC.

This clonotype has ten or more counts. The gene calls are TRBV20-1 and TRBJ2-7; TRBD2 matches 11 bases. Germline V lookup: CDR1 DFQATT, CDR2 SNEGSKA (reference sequence). CDR3 size: 14 residues. V dropped 6 bases and J dropped 7; count of bases not matched to a gene: 11. In DNA, the CDR3 is TGCAGTGCCTTAGCGGGAGGGCCCTCGGGGGAGCAGTACGTC. Amino acids: CSALAGGPSGEQYV.

This clonotype occurred a few times. This chain uses TRBV6-5 with TRBJ2-7, with 10 bases identical to TRBD2. CDR3 length: 17 residues. The V gene's germline CDR1 is MNHEY and CDR2 SVGAGI. Unmatched junction bases numbered 14, after V lost 6 bases and J lost 3 bases. In DNA, the CDR3 is TGTGCCAGCAGCCTCCTAACTAGCGGGATGCTTGGCTACGAGCAGTACTTC. Its protein product is CASSLLTSGMLGYEQYF.

This clonotype came up many times. V gene TRBV5-5 combines with J gene TRBJ2-6; D unresolved. Germline V lookup: CDR1 SGHKS, CDR2 YYEKEE (reference sequence). V was shortened by 1 base and J by 2 bases, with 4 bases between the two germline ends. This CDR3 region has 14 residues. The CDR3 region has the DNA TGTGCCAGCAGCTTGAGGGCTGGGGCCAACGTCCTGACTTTC. It encodes CASSLRAGANVLTF.

This clonotype appeared many times. The gene calls are TRBV15 and TRBJ2-7; 7 bases are shared with TRBD1. This CDR3 comprises 15 residues. The germline gives CDR1 LNHNV, CDR2 YYDKDF (reference sequence). J lost 6 bases, V lost 2 bases, and 10 bases had no gene match. As DNA, the CDR3 is TGTGCCACCAGCAGACCCGACAGGGACGCCTCCGAGCAGTACTTC. It encodes CATSRPDRDASEQYF. Using reference TRBV15 and TRBJ2-7 for the parts outside the CDR3, the full variable domain is DAMVIQNPRYQVTQFGKPVTLSCSQTLNHNVMYWYQQKSSQAPKLLFHYYDKDFNNEADTPDNFQSRRPNTSFCFLDIRSPGLGDTAMYLCATSRPDRDASEQYFGPGTRLTVT.